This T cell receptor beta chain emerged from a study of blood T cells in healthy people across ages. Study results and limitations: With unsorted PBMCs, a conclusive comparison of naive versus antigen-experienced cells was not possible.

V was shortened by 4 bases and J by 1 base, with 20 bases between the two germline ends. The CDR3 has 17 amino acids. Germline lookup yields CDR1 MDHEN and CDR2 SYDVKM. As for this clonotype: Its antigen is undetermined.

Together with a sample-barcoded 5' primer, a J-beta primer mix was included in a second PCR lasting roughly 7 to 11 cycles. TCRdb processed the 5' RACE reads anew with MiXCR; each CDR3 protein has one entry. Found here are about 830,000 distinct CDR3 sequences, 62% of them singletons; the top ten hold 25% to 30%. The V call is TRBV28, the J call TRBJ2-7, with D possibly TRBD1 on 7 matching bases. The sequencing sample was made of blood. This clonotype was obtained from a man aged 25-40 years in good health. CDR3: CASSSDLGQRASYEQYF. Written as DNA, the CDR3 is TGTGCCAGCAGTTCCGATCTGGGACAGCGGGCATCCTACGAGCAGTACTTC.